This T cell receptor (beta chain) derives from a study of T cell repertoires in cytomegalovirus infection. Trimming stripped 0 bases from V and 4 bases from J, with 13 bases between. The CDR3 consists of 16 residues. The germline V gene has CDR1 MGHRA and CDR2 YSYEKL. TCRdb used MiXCR to reprocess the reads, holding one entry per CDR3 protein. Of 27,000 or so distinct CDR3 sequences in the sample, over 15% are singletons; the top ten hold roughly 80%. In this sample, this clonotype turned up a few times. Its antigen remains unidentified. The TCR was taken from a human donor in good health (CMV status not recorded). Some clones in this sample may be carry-over from other donors' samples. Here the sequenced sample was CD8+ T cells from cultured PBMCs, taken from culture after CMV antigen stimulation. The rearrangement joins TRBV4-1 to TRBJ2-1, with D perhaps matching TRBD1 or TRBD2 (5 bases each). Written as DNA, the CDR3 is TGCGCCAGCAGCCAAGATTGGCCGGGGCGGTACAATGAGCAGTTCTTC. Translating it yields CASSQDWPGRYNEQFF.